This is a list of T cell receptor beta chains from one sample in a study of blood T cell repertoires in COVID-19. Clones were sequenced by immunoSEQ multiplex PCR, and TCRdb holds only the in-frame ones, with some missing. The table has a few hundred thousand clones, around 84% seen once. Sequenced material: PBMCs or T cells enriched from blood (not recorded which). The receptors come from a man aged 25-45 years with acute COVID-19. The CDR3 runs from the conserved cysteine through the conserved F or W. The order of the fields is CDR3 protein, CDR3 DNA, D gene, J gene, clone size, V gene. D genes are given only for firm matches. Clone size is not always given. Where it is, it says once, few, many or a class for expanded clones.

CDR3aa: CASSPDRDYGYTF; CDR3nt: TGTGCCAGCAGCCCAGACAGAGACTATGGCTACACCTTC; d_gene: -; j_gene: TRBJ1-2; abundance: -; v_gene: TRBV9
CDR3aa: CASSSGTDNSPLHF; CDR3nt: TGTGCCAGCAGCTCCGGGACAGATAATTCACCCCTCCACTTT; d_gene: TRBD1; j_gene: TRBJ1-6; abundance: once; v_gene: TRBV7-8
CDR3aa: CASSRVTSGYTF; CDR3nt: TGTGCCAGCAGTCGGGTTACTAGTGGCTACACCTTC; d_gene: -; j_gene: TRBJ1-2; abundance: -; v_gene: TRBV12-3/TRBV12-4
CDR3aa: CASSPRQGGRNQPQHF; CDR3nt: TGTGCCAGCAGCCCTCGACAGGGAGGTCGGAATCAGCCCCAGCATTTT; d_gene: TRBD1; j_gene: TRBJ1-5; abundance: -; v_gene: TRBV7-2
CDR3aa: CASRVGGGWDGYTF; CDR3nt: TGTGCCAGCAGAGTTGGGGGGGGATGGGATGGCTACACCTTC; d_gene: -; j_gene: TRBJ1-2; abundance: -; v_gene: TRBV27
CDR3aa: CASSEGLAGGNEQFF; CDR3nt: TGTGCCAGCAGTGAGGGACTAGCGGGGGGCAATGAGCAGTTCTTC; d_gene: TRBD2; j_gene: TRBJ2-1; abundance: once; v_gene: TRBV6-4
CDR3aa: CASSLTAGGPHNEQFF; CDR3nt: TGTGCCAGCAGCTTAACAGCGGGGGGGCCTCACAATGAGCAGTTCTTC; d_gene: TRBD2; j_gene: TRBJ2-1; abundance: -; v_gene: TRBV11-2
CDR3aa: CASSLGSQGTDTQYF; CDR3nt: TGTGCCAGCAGCTTAGGATCACAGGGAACAGATACGCAGTATTTT; d_gene: -; j_gene: TRBJ2-3; abundance: -; v_gene: TRBV11-2
CDR3aa: CASSPGMGGLETQYF; CDR3nt: TGTGCCAGCAGCCCCGGGATGGGGGGGCTGGAGACCCAGTACTTC; d_gene: -; j_gene: TRBJ2-5; abundance: once; v_gene: TRBV5-1
CDR3aa: CASSELESPTEAFF; CDR3nt: TGTGCCAGCAGCGAGCTGGAGTCTCCCACTGAAGCTTTCTTT; d_gene: -; j_gene: TRBJ1-1; abundance: -; v_gene: TRBV9
CDR3aa: CASSPTGGGTEAFF; CDR3nt: TGTGCCAGCAGCCCTACAGGGGGTGGCACTGAAGCTTTCTTT; d_gene: TRBD1; j_gene: TRBJ1-1; abundance: many; v_gene: TRBV11-2
CDR3aa: CASGSSGTSGTGELFF; CDR3nt: TGTGCTAGTGGTTCCTCCGGGACTAGCGGCACCGGGGAGCTGTTTTTT; d_gene: TRBD2; j_gene: TRBJ2-2; abundance: -; v_gene: TRBV12-5
CDR3aa: CSVEDLRGFGETQYF; CDR3nt: TGCAGCGTTGAAGATCTTCGAGGGTTTGGAGAGACCCAGTACTTC; d_gene: -; j_gene: TRBJ2-5; abundance: -; v_gene: TRBV29-1
CDR3aa: CASSQNLDRRTYGYTF; CDR3nt: TGTGCCAGCTCACAGAACCTAGACAGGCGAACCTATGGCTACACCTTC; d_gene: -; j_gene: TRBJ1-2; abundance: -; v_gene: TRBV18
CDR3aa: CATSDLGTGVETQYF; CDR3nt: TGTGCCACCAGTGATTTAGGGACAGGGGTTGAGACCCAGTACTTC; d_gene: TRBD1; j_gene: TRBJ2-5; abundance: -; v_gene: TRBV24-1
CDR3aa: CASSLRGTSPLHF; CDR3nt: TGTGCCAGCAGCCTCAGGGGTACTTCACCCCTCCACTTT; d_gene: -; j_gene: TRBJ1-6; abundance: -; v_gene: TRBV12-3/TRBV12-4
CDR3aa: CASSQTTSGVNTGELFF; CDR3nt: TGTGCCAGCAGTCAAACAACTAGCGGTGTGAACACCGGGGAGCTGTTTTTT; d_gene: TRBD2; j_gene: TRBJ2-2; abundance: -; v_gene: TRBV9
CDR3aa: CASRQLQGVGGTEAFF; CDR3nt: TGCGCCAGCAGACAGTTACAGGGAGTGGGCGGCACTGAAGCTTTCTTT; d_gene: -; j_gene: TRBJ1-1; abundance: -; v_gene: TRBV4-1
CDR3aa: CASSLPLAGGSDEQFF; CDR3nt: TGTGCCAGCAGCCTCCCCCTAGCGGGAGGTTCGGATGAGCAGTTCTTC; d_gene: TRBD2; j_gene: TRBJ2-1; abundance: -; v_gene: TRBV7-8
CDR3aa: CASSSGKTQYF; CDR3nt: TGTGCCAGCAGCTCGGGGAAGACCCAGTACTTC; d_gene: -; j_gene: TRBJ2-5; abundance: few; v_gene: TRBV7-8
CDR3aa: CASSYRLADYNEQFF; CDR3nt: TGTGCCAGCAGTTACAGACTAGCGGACTACAATGAGCAGTTCTTC; d_gene: TRBD2; j_gene: TRBJ2-1; abundance: -; v_gene: TRBV6-5
CDR3aa: CASRGSGGNGELFF; CDR3nt: TGTGCCAGCAGAGGAAGCGGGGGGAACGGGGAGCTGTTTTTT; d_gene: TRBD2; j_gene: TRBJ2-2; abundance: -; v_gene: TRBV7-2
CDR3aa: CASSVELVGGELFF; CDR3nt: TGTGCCAGCAGCGTAGAACTCGTCGGCGGGGAGCTGTTTTTT; d_gene: -; j_gene: TRBJ2-2; abundance: -; v_gene: TRBV9
CDR3aa: CASTRWGGGRAPNTGELFF; CDR3nt: TGTGCCAGTACCCGTTGGGGCGGCGGGAGGGCCCCGAACACCGGGGAGCTGTTTTTT; d_gene: TRBD2; j_gene: TRBJ2-2; abundance: -; v_gene: TRBV19
CDR3aa: CASSINRVAGEKLFF; CDR3nt: TGTGCCAGCAGTATTAACAGGGTCGCGGGTGAAAAACTGTTTTTT; d_gene: -; j_gene: TRBJ1-4; abundance: -; v_gene: TRBV6-5
CDR3aa: CASLRQGVNTEAFF; CDR3nt: TGTGCCAGTCTTAGACAGGGAGTGAACACTGAAGCTTTCTTT; d_gene: TRBD1; j_gene: TRBJ1-1; abundance: -; v_gene: TRBV2
CDR3aa: CASSPREPFNEQFF; CDR3nt: TGTGCCAGCAGCCCACGAGAACCCTTCAATGAGCAGTTCTTC; d_gene: -; j_gene: TRBJ2-1; abundance: -; v_gene: TRBV11-2
CDR3aa: CASSFRDRVRFRHQPQHF; CDR3nt: TGTGCCAGCAGTTTCCGAGACAGGGTAAGGTTTAGGCATCAGCCCCAGCATTTT; d_gene: TRBD1; j_gene: TRBJ1-5; abundance: -; v_gene: TRBV28
CDR3aa: CSVETGGRSSYNEQFF; CDR3nt: TGCAGCGTTGAAACGGGAGGACGAAGCTCCTACAATGAGCAGTTCTTC; d_gene: TRBD2; j_gene: TRBJ2-1; abundance: -; v_gene: TRBV29-1
CDR3aa: CASSQDSHNQPQHF; CDR3nt: TGTGCCAGCAGCCAGGACAGTCACAATCAGCCCCAGCATTTT; d_gene: -; j_gene: TRBJ1-5; abundance: once; v_gene: TRBV5-8
CDR3aa: CASSLRGSNSPLHF; CDR3nt: TGTGCCAGCAGCTTAAGGGGGTCAAATTCACCCCTCCACTTT; d_gene: -; j_gene: TRBJ1-6; abundance: -; v_gene: TRBV11-2
CDR3aa: CATSTRSGGNQPQHF; CDR3nt: TGTGCCACCAGCACCAGATCGGGGGGCAATCAGCCCCAGCATTTT; d_gene: -; j_gene: TRBJ1-5; abundance: -; v_gene: TRBV15
CDR3aa: CASSLTGTVAYNEQFF; CDR3nt: TGTGCCAGCAGCTTAACCGGGACAGTGGCCTACAATGAGCAGTTCTTC; d_gene: TRBD1; j_gene: TRBJ2-1; abundance: -; v_gene: TRBV7-2
CDR3aa: CASSPRGQAGNTGELFF; CDR3nt: TGCGCCAGCAGCCCAAGGGGACAGGCAGGAAACACCGGGGAGCTGTTTTTT; d_gene: TRBD1; j_gene: TRBJ2-2; abundance: -; v_gene: TRBV4-3
CDR3aa: CSASDGTRVSQYF; CDR3nt: TGCAGTGCTAGTGACGGGACTAGGGTTTCGCAGTATTTT; d_gene: TRBD2; j_gene: TRBJ2-3; abundance: -; v_gene: TRBV20-1